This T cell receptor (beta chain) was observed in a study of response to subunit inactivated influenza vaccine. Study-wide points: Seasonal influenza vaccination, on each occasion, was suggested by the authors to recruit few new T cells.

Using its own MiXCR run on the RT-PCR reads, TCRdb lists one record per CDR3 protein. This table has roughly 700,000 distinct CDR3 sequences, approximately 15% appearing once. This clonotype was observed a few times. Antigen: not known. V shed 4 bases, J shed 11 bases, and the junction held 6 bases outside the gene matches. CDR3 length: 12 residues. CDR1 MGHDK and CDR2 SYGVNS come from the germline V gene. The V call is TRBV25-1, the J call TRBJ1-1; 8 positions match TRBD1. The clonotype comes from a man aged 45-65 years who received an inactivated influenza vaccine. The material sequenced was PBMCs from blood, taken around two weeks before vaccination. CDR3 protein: CASSATGGGAFF. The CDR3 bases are TGTGCCAGCAGTGCCACAGGGGGGGGGGCTTTCTTT.